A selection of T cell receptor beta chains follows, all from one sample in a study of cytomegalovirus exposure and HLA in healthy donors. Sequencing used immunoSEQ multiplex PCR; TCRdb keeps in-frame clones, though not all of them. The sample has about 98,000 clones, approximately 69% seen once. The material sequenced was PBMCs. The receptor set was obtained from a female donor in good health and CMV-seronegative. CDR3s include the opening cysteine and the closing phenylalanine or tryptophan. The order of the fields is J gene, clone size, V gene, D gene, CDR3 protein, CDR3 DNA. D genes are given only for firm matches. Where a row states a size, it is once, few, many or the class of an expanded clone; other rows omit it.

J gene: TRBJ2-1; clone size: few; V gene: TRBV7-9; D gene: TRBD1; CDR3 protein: CASSLVWDRVNNEQFF; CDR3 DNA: TGTGCCAGCAGCTTAGTATGGGACAGGGTGAACAATGAGCAGTTCTTC
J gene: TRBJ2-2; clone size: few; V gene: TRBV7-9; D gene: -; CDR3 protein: CASRLGGNTGELFF; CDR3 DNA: TGTGCCAGCCGACTGGGAGGGAACACCGGGGAGCTGTTTTTT
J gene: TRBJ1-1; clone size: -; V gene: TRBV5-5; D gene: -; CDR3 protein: CASSSSLTEAFF; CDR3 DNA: TGTGCCAGCAGCTCCTCTCTCACTGAAGCTTTCTTT
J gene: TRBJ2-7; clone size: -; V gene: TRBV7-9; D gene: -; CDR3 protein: CASSLEMGLHEQYF; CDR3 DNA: TGTGCCAGCAGCTTAGAAATGGGGCTGCACGAGCAGTACTTC
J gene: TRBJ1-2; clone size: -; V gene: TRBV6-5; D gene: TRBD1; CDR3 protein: CASSQSETGLTF; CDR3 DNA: TGTGCCAGCAGTCAAAGCGAGACAGGGCTCACCTTC
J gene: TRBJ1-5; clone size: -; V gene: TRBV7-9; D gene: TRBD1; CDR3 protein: CSSSSGTGLNSNQPQHF; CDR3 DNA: TGTTCCAGCAGCTCCGGGACAGGGTTGAATAGCAATCAGCCCCAGCATTTT
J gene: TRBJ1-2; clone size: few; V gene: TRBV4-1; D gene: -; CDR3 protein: CASSQAMGGGYGYTF; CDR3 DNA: TGCGCCAGCAGCCAAGCAATGGGGGGGGGCTATGGCTACACCTTC
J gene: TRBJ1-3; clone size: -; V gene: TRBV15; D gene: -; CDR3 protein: CATSSLQGFSGNTIYF; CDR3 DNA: TGTGCCACCAGCAGCTTACAGGGATTCTCTGGAAACACCATATATTTT
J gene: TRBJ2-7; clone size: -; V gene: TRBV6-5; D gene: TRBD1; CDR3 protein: CASSYSRTGGAYEQYF; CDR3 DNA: TGTGCCAGCAGTTACTCAAGAACAGGGGGCGCATACGAGCAGTACTTC
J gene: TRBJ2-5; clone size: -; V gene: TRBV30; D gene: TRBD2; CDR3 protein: CAWSRLAGGETQYF; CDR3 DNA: TGTGCCTGGAGTCGGCTAGCGGGAGGAGAGACCCAGTACTTC
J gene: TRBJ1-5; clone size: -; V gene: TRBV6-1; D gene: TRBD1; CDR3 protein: CASSPGTERNQPQHF; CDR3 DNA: TGTGCCAGCAGTCCCGGGACAGAGAGGAATCAGCCCCAGCATTTT
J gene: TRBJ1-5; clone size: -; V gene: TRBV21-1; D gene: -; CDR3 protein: CASSKELAGLREDQPQHF; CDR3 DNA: TGTGCCAGCAGCAAAGAATTGGCAGGGCTACGTGAGGATCAGCCCCAGCATTTT
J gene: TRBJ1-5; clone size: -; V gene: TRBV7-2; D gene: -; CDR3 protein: CASSSRVSNQPQHF; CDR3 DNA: TGTGCCAGCAGCTCGAGGGTGAGCAATCAGCCCCAGCATTTT
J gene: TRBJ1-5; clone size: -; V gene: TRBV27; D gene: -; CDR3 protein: CASSLRSGLNQPQHF; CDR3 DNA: TGTGCCAGCAGTTTAAGGTCAGGGCTCAATCAGCCCCAGCATTTT
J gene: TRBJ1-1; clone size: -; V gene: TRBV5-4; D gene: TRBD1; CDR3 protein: CASSWGQGPTEAFF; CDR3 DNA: TGTGCCAGCAGCTGGGGACAGGGACCCACTGAAGCTTTCTTT
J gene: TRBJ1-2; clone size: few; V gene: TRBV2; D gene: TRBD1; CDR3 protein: CASKGTENYGYTF; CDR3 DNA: TGTGCCAGCAAAGGGACAGAGAACTATGGCTACACCTTC
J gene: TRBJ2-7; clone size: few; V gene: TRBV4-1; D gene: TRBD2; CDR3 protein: CASSQGVGRTRAHEQYF; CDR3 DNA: TGCGCCAGCAGCCAAGGCGTAGGTAGGACTAGGGCCCACGAGCAGTACTTC
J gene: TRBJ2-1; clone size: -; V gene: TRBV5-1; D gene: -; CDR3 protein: CASSSYNEQFF; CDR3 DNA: TGCGCCAGCAGCTCTTACAATGAGCAGTTCTTC
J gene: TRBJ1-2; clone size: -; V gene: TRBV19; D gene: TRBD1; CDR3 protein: CASSIVAGQWNF; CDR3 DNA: TGTGCCAGTAGTATAGTAGCGGGACAGTGGAACTTC
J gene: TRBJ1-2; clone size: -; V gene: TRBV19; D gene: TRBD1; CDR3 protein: CASSTQGQFYGYTF; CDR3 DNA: TGTGCCAGTAGTACGCAGGGACAGTTCTATGGCTACACCTTC
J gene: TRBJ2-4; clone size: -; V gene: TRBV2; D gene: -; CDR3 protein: CASSENVENIQYF; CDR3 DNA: TGTGCCAGCAGTGAAAACGTAGAAAACATTCAGTACTTC
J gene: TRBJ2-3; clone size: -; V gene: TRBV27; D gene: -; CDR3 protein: CASSFGSTDTQYF; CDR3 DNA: TGTGCCAGCAGTTTCGGGAGCACAGATACGCAGTATTTT
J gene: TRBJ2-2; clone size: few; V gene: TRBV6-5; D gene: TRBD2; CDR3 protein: CASSYSSGRAGELFF; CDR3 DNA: TGTGCCAGCAGTTACTCTAGCGGGAGGGCCGGGGAGCTGTTTTTT
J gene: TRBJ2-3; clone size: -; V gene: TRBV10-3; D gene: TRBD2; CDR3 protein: CAIRASGRTPFLDTQYF; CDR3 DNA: TGTGCCATCAGGGCTAGCGGGAGGACTCCCTTTTTGGATACGCAGTATTTT
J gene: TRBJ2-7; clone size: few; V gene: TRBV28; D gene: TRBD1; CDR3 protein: CASSLDGQGYQKAGEYF; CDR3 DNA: TGTGCCAGCAGTTTAGACGGACAGGGCTATCAGAAGGCCGGGGAGTACTTC
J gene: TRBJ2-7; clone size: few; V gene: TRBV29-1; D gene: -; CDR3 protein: CSVELRDIPHEQYF; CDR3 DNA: TGCAGCGTTGAATTGCGCGATATCCCCCACGAGCAGTACTTC
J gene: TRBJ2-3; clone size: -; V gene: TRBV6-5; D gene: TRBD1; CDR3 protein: CASKGATTDTQYF; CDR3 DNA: TGTGCCAGCAAGGGGGCGACCACAGATACGCAGTATTTT
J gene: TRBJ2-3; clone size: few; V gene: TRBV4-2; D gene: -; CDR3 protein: CASSPQGGYTDTQYF; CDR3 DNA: TGTGCCAGCAGCCCGCAAGGGGGATACACAGATACGCAGTATTTT
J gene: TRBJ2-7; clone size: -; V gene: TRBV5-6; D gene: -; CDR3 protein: CASSPDTSYEQYF; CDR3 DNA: TGTGCCAGCAGCCCGGATACTAGTTACGAGCAGTACTTC
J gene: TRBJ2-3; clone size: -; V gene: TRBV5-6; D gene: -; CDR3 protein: CASSPEGGNTDTQYF; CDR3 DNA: TGTGCCAGCAGCCCTGAAGGAGGCAACACAGATACGCAGTATTTT
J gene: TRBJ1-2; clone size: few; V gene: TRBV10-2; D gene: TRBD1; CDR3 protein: CASSESRQGYYGYTF; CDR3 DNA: TGCGCCAGCAGTGAGTCAAGACAGGGGTACTATGGCTACACCTTC
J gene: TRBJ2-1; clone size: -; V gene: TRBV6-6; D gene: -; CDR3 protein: CASSYPGNEQFF; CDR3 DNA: TGTGCCAGCAGCTACCCAGGGAATGAGCAGTTCTTC
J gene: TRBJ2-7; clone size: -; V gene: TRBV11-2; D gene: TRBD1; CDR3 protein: CASSSTGNRNEQYF; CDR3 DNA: TGTGCCAGCAGTTCGACAGGGAATAGGAACGAGCAGTACTTC
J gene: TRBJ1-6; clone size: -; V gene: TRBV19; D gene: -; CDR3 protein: CASSIGGTAAYNSPLHF; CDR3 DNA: TGTGCCAGTAGTATTGGCGGGACGGCAGCCTATAATTCACCCCTCCACTTT
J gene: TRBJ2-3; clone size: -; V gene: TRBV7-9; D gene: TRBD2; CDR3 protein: CASSLVRLAGTDTQYF; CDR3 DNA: TGTGCCAGCAGCTTAGTACGACTAGCGGGCACAGATACGCAGTATTTT
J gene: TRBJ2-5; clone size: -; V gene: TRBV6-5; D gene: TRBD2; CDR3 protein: CASSYSGGNQETQYF; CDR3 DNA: TGTGCCAGCAGTTACTCGGGAGGGAACCAAGAGACCCAGTACTTC
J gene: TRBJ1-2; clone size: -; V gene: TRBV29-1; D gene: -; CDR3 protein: CSVTGHYGYTF; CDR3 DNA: TGCAGCGTTACAGGACACTATGGCTACACCTTC
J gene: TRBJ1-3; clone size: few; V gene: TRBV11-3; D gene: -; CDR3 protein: CASSSPGRPSGNTIYF; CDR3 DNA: TGTGCCAGCAGCTCCCCAGGGCGACCCTCTGGAAACACCATATATTTT
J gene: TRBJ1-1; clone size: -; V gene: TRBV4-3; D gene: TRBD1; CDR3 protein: CASSQDDRGRFTEAFF; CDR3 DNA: TGCGCCAGCAGCCAAGATGACAGGGGGCGGTTCACTGAAGCTTTCTTT
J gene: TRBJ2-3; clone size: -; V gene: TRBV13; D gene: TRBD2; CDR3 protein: CASSLGGRAADTQYF; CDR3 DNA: TGTGCCAGCAGCTTAGGCGGGAGGGCCGCAGATACGCAGTATTTT
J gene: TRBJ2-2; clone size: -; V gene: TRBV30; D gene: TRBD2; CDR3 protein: CAWSVGGTNTGELFF; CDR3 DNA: TGTGCCTGGAGTGTCGGGGGGACGAACACCGGGGAGCTGTTTTTT
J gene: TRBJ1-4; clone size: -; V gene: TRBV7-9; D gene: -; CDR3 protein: CASSNGGATNEKLFF; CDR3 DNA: TGTGCCAGCTCGAATGGGGGGGCAACTAATGAAAAACTGTTTTTT
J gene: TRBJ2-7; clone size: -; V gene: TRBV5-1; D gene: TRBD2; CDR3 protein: CASSLIAGGYEQYF; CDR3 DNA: TGCGCCAGCAGCTTAATAGCGGGAGGTTACGAGCAGTACTTC
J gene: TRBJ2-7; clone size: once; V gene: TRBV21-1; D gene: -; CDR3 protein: CASSKGRDSRDEQYF; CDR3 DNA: TGTGCCAGCAGCAAAGGCCGGGACAGTAGAGACGAGCAGTACTTC
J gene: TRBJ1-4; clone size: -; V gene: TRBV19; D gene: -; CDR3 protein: CASSIGGEKLFF; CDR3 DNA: TGTGCCAGTAGTATCGGGGGGGAAAAACTGTTTTTT
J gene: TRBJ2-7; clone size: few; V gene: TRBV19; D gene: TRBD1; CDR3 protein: CASSTSGTGYEQYF; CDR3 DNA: TGTGCCAGTAGTACCTCTGGGACAGGGTACGAGCAGTACTTC
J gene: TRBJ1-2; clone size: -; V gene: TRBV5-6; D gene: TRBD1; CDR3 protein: CASSLGQGRGYTF; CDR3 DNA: TGTGCCAGCAGCCTGGGACAGGGTAGGGGCTACACCTTC
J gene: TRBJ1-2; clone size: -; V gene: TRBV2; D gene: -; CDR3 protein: CASSVTGIDGYTF; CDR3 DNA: TGTGCCAGCAGCGTTACAGGGATAGATGGCTACACCTTC
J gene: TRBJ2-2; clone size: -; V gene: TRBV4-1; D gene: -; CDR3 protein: CASSRQGLRAGELFF; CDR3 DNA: TGCGCCAGCAGCCGCCAGGGGTTAAGGGCCGGGGAGCTGTTTTTT
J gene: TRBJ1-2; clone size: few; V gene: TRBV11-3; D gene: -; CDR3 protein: CASSLGQDYGYTF; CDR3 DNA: TGTGCCAGCAGCTTGGGGCAGGACTATGGCTACACCTTC